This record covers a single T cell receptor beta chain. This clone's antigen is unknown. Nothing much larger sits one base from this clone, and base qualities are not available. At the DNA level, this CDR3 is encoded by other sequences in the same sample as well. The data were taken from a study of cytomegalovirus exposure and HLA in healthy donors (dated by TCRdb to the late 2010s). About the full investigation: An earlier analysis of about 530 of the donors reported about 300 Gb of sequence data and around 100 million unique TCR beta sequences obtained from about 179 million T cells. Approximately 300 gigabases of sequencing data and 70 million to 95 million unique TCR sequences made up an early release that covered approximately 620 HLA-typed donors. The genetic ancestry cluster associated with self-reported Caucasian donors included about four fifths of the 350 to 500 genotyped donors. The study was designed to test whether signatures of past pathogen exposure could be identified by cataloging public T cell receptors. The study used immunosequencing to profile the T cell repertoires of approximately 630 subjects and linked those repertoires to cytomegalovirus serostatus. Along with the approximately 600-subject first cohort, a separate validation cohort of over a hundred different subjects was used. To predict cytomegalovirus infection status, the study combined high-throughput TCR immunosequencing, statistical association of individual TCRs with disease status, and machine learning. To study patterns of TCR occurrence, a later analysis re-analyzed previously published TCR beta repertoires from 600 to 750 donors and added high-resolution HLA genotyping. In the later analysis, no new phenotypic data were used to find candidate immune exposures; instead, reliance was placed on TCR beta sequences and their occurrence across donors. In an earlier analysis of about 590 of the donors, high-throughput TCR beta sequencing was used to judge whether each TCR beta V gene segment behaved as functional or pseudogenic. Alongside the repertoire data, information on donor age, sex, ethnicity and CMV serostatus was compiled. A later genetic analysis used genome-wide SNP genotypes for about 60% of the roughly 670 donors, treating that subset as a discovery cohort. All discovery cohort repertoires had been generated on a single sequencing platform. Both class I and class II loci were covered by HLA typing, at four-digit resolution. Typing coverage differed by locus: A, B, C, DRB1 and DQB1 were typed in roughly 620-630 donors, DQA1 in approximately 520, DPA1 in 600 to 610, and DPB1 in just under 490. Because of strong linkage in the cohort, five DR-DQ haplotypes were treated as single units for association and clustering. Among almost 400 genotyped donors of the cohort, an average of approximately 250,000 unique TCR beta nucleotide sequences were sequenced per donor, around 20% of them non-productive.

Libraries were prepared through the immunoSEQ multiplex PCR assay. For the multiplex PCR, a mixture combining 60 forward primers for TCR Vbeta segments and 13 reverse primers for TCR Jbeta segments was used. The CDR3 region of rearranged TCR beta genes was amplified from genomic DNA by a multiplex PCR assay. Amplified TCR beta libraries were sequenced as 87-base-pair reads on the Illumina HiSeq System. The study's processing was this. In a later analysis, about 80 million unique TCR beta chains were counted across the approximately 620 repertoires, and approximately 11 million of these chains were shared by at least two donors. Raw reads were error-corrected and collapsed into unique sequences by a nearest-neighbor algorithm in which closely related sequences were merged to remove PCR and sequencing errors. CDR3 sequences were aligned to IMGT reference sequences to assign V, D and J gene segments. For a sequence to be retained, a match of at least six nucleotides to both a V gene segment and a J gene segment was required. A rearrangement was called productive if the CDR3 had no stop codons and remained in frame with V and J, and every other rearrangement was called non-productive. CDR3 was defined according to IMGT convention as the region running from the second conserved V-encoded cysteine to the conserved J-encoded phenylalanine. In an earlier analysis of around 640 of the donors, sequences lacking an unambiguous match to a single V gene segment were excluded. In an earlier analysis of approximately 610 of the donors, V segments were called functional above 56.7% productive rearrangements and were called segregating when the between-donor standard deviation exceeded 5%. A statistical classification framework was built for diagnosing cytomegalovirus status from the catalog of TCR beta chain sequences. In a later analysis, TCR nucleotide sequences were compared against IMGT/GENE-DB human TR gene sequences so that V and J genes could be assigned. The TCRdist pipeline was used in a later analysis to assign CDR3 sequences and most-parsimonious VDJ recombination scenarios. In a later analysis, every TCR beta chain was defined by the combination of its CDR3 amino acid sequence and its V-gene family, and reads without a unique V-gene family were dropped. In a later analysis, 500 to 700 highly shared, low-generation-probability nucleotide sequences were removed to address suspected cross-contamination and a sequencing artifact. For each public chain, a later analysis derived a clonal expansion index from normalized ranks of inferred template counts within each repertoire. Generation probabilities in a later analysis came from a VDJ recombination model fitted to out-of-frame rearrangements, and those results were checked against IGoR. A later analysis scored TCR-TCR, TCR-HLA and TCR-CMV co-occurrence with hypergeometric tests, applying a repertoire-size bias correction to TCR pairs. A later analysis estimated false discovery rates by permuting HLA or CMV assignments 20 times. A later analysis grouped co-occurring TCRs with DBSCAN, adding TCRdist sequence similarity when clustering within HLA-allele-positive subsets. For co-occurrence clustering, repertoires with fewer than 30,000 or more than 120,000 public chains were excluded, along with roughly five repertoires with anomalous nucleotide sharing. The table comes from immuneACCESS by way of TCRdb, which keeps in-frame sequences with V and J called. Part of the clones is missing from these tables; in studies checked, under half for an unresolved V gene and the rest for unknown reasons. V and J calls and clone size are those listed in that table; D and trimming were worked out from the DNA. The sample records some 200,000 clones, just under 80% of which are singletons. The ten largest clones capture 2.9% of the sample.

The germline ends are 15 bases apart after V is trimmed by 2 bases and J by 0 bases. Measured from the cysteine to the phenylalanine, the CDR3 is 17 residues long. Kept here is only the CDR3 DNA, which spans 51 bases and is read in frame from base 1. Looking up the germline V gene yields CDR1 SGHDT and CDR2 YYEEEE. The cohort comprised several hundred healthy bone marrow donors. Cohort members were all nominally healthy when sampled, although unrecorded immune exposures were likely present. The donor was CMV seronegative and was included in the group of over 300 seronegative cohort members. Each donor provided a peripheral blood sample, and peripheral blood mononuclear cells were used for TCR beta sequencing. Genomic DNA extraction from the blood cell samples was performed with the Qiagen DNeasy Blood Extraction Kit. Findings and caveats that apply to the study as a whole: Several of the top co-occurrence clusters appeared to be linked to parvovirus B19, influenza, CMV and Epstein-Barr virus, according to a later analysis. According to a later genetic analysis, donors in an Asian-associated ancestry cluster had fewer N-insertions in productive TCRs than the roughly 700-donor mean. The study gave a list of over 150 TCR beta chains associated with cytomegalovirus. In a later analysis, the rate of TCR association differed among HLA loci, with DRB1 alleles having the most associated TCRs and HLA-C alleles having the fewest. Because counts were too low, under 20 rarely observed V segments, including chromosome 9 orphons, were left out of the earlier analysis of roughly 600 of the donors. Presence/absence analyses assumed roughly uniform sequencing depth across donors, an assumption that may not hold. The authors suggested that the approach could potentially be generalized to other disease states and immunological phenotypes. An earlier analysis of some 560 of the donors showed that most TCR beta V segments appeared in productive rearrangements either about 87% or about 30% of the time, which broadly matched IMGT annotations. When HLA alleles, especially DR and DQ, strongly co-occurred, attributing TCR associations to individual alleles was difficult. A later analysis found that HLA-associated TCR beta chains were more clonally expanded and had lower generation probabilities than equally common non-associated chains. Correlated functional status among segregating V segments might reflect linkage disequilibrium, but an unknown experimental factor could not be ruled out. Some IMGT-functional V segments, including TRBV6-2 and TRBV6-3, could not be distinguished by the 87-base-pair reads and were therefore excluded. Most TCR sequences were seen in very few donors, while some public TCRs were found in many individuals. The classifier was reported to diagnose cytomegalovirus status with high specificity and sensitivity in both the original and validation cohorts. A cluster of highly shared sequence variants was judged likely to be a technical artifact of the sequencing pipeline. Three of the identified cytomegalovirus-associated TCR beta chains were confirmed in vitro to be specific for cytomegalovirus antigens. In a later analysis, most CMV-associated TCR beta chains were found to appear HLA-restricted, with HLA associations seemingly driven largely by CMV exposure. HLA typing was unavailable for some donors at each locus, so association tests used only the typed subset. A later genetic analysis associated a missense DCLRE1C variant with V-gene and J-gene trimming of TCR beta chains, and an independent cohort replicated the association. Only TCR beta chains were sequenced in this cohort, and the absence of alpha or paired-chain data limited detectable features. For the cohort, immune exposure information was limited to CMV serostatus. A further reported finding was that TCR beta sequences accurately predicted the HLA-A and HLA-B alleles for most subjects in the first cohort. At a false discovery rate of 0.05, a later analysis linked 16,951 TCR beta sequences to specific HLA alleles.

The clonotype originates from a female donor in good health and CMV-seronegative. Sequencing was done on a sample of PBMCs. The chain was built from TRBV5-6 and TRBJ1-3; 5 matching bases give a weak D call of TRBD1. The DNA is TGTGCCAGCAGCTTATGGATACAGGCACTCTCTGGAAACACCATATATTTT. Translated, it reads CASSLWIQALSGNTIYF.